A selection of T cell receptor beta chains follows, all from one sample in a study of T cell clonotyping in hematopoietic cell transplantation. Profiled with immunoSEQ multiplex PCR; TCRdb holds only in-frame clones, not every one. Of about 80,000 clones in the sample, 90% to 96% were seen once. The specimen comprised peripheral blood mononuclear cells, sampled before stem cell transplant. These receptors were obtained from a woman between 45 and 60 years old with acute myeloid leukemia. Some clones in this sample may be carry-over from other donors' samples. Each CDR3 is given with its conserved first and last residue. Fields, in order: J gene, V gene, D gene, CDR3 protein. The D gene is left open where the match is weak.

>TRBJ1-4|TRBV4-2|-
CASSQDLQGGDEKLFF
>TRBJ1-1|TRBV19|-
CAALNPRVNTEAFF
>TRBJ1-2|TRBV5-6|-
CASSLGQIYGYTF
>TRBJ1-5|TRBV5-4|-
CASSLRGGGQPQHF
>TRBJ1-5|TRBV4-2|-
CASSLRTGNSNQPQHF
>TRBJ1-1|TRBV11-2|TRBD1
CASSLRRGQGGTEAFF
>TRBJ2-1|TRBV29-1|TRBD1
CSVRPTGGKGNEQFF
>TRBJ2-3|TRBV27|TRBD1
CASRPPYLTGQGADTQYF
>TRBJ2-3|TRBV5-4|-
CASSLDMTPSTDTQYF
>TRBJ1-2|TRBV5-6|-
CASSLSGGYTF
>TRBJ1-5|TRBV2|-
CASSGDGGLEPQHF
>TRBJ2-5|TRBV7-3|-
CASSLGIGPQETQYF
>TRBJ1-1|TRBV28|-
CASSSGARGNTEAFF
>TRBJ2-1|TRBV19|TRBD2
CASSRTSGYNEQFF
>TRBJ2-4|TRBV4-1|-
CASSQVQIAKNIQYF
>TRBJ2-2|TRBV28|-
CASSLYLAGTTGELFF
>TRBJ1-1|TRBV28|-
CASSRLPNTEAFF
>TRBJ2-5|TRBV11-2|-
CASSNPTRGMETQYF
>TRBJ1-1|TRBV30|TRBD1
CAWSRRGLNTEAFF
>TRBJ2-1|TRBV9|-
CASSVGWSGGNNEQFF
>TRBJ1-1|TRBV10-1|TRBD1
CASGISDRGLSEAFF
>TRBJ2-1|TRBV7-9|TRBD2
CASSWQYSGVSWNEQFF
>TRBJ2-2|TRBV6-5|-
CASSYRGSNTGELFF
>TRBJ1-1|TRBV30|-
CAWSRGAKGEAFF
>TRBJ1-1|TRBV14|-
CASSPGRRSTEAFF
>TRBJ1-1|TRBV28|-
CASTTTLHRTEAFF
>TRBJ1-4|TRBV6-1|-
CASSEPKGTSNEKLFF
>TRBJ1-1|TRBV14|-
CASSQGLGTEAFF
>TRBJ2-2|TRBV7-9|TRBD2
CASSGRLASTGELFF
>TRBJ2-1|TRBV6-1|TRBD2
CASSLLAGYSNEQFF
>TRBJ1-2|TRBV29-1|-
CSGATELNYGYTF
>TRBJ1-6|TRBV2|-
CASRQDFPYNSPLHF
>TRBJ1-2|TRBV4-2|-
CASSQTAGDYGYTF
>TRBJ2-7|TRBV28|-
CASSFGGWEQYF
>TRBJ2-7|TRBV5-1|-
CASSWGPTNRGASYEQYF
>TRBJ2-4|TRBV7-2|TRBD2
CASSSSGVGNIQYF
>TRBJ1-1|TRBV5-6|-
CASSSSGTGNTEAFF
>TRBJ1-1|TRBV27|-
CASSSWGFTEAFF
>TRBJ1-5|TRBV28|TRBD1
CASSLRQGASAQHF
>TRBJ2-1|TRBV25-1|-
CASSDYNLAYNEQFF
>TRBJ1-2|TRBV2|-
CASSAVLSYTF
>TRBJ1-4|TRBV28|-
CASSFGRTEKLFF
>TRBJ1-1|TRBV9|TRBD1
CASSVSGTGLGTEAFF
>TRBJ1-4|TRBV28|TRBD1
CASSGTGGIEKLFF
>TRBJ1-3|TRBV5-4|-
CASSRRGGLSSGNTIYF
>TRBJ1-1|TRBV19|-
CASSPPSGRNTEAFF